Following are 18 T cell receptor beta chains from one sample sequenced in a study of tumor-infiltrating lymphocytes in primary liver carcinoma. Blood RNA originated from unsorted whole blood, with germline DNA additionally extracted. Constant-region priming of around 490 ng total RNA yielded TCR beta cDNA. Amplification in three nested multiplex PCR rounds with slightly modified ARM-PCR gave rise to TCR beta libraries. Investigators reported that the first two PCR rounds, at 10 to 11 cycles each, used TRBV1-TRBV30 forward primers with a C-beta reverse primer. TCRdb called the multiplex PCR reads again in MiXCR, with one record for every CDR3 protein. The sample holds 320,000 or so distinct CDR3 sequences, about 60% seen once. The sequenced sample consisted of peripheral blood. The source is a man aged 35 to 55 with primary liver carcinoma and hepatitis B virus infection.

The chain employs TRBV5-5 and TRBJ2-2; the D is unclear. Germline V gives CDR1 SGHKS, CDR2 YYEKEE (reference sequence). This CDR3 is built from 13 residues. V lost 0 bases to trimming and J lost 6 bases, with 6 bases between them. Written as DNA, the CDR3 is TGTGCCAGCAGCTTGGTAGTCCCCGGGGAGCTGTTTTTT. It specifies CASSLVVPGELFF. The full variable domain, completed using reference TRBV5-5 and TRBJ2-2, is DAGVTQSPTHLIKTRGQQVTLRCSPISGHKSVSWYQQVLGQGPQFIFQYYEKEERGRGNFPDRFSARQFPNYSSELNVNALLLGDSALYLCASSLVVPGELFFGEGSRLTVL.

A note on this clonotype: One junction end does not reproduce the germline sequence, and a read error may be involved. The chain links TRBV6-1 to TRBJ2-6; 9 positions agree with TRBD2. Germline CDR1 is MNHNS and CDR2 is SASEGT. This CDR3 has 17 amino acids. For the CDR3, the DNA is TGTGTCAGCTCCATGCTAGCGGGATCCTCTGGGGTCAACGTCCTGACTTTC. This sequence encodes CVSSMLAGSSGVNVLTF.

The chain recombines TRBV5-1 with TRBJ2-2; D tentatively fits TRBD1 or TRBD2 (6 bases each). Germline-derived CDR1 and CDR2 are SGHRS and YFSETQ. V was clipped by 4 bases and J by 7 bases, with 17 bases between them. The CDR3 contains 15 residues. CDR3 sequence: CASSLGGDSGGELFF. CDR3 nucleotides: TGCGCCAGCAGCCTCGGGGGCGATAGTGGCGGGGAGCTGTTTTTT.

In its sample, this clonotype was seen many times. The chain is built from TRBV6-5 and TRBJ1-5; D unclear. This CDR3 spans 15 amino acids. Germline-derived CDR1 and CDR2 are MNHEY and SVGAGI. V lost 5 bases, J lost 0 bases, and 11 bases lay in between. As DNA, the CDR3 is TGTGCCAGCAGTCCCCGGCTTTATAGCAATCAGCCCCAGCATTTT. Translating it yields CASSPRLYSNQPQHF.

Worth noting for this clonotype: The CDR3 carries no conserved terminal phenylalanine or tryptophan, so it likely arises from a read error. The V gene is TRBV11-1, the J gene TRBJ1-1; D possibly corresponds to TRBD1 (6 bases). This CDR3 has 13 amino acids. CDR1 and CDR2 from the germline V gene are SGHAT and FQDESV (reference sequence). CDR3 sequence: CASSPARGTEAFL. In nucleotides, the CDR3 is TGTGCTAGCAGCCCCGCGAGGGGGACTGAAGCTTTCTTA.

For this clonotype: A much larger clone lies a single base off, so this may be a read error. The chain has TRBV6-1 and TRBJ2-2; either TRBD1 or TRBD2 may fit D (5 bases each). Germline loops: CDR1 MNHNS, CDR2 SASEGT. The CDR3 consists of 16 residues. The CDR3 bases are TGTGCCAGCAATGAAGTATGGGGGACGAACACCGGGGAGCTGTTTTTT. Encoded protein: CASNEVWGTNTGELFF.

Note on this clonotype: This may come from a read error, since a much larger clone is one base off. The chain couples TRBV6-6 to TRBJ2-3, with 11 bases aligning to TRBD2. Germline loops: CDR1 MNHNY, CDR2 SVGAGI (reference sequence). The CDR3 totals 15 residues. Trimming cost V 6 bases and J 4 bases; bases outside gene matches: 6. The CDR3: CASRKTLAGADTQYF. In DNA, the CDR3 is TGTGCCAGCAGAAAGACACTAGCGGGAGCAGATACGCAGTATTTT.

A remark on this clonotype: Being one base from a much bigger clone, this may be a read error. The rearrangement uses TRBV12-3 or TRBV12-4 and TRBJ2-7, with D maybe TRBD2 (6 bases). This CDR3 is built from 14 residues. The CDR3 reads CASSFAGTSHEQYF. In DNA, the CDR3 is TGTGCCAGCAGTTTCGCGGGGACCTCCCACGAGCAGTACTTC.

V and J are TRBV5-1 and TRBJ2-2; maybe TRBD2 (5 bases). V was shortened by 7 bases and J by 5 bases, with 15 bases between the two germline ends. Germline V gives CDR1 SGHRS, CDR2 YFSETQ. This CDR3 spans 14 amino acids. In nucleotides, the CDR3 is TGCGCCAGCGGCCTTGGAGGAGCAACCGGGGAGCTGTTTTTT. The encoded protein is CASGLGGATGELFF.

As regards this clonotype: This may arise from a read error, as a much more abundant clone is one base away. The rearrangement links TRBV4-3 to TRBJ1-2; D gene ambiguous. The CDR3 is 13 amino acids. Trimming left V 0 bases short and J 8 bases short, with 10 bases between. Germline CDR1 is LGHNA and CDR2 is YSLEER. The CDR3 sequence: CASSQEREGGYTF. CDR3 bases: TGCGCCAGCAGCCAAGAAAGGGAAGGAGGCTACACCTTC.

To note about this clonotype: Just one base apart from a much larger clone, this may be a read error. V gene TRBV6-2 or TRBV6-3 combines with J gene TRBJ2-6; D is ambiguous. The V gene lost 7 bases and the J gene lost 0 bases, with 16 bases spanning the gap. Germline V CDR1 and CDR2: MNHEY, SVGEGT. The CDR3 has 17 amino acids. This chain's CDR3 is CASIQKTTLSGANVLTF. In DNA form, the CDR3 reads TGTGCCAGCATCCAGAAAACTACCCTCTCTGGGGCCAACGTCCTGACTTTC.

As regards this clonotype: A single base separates this from a much larger clone, so it may be a read error. The chain combines TRBV12-5 with TRBJ2-1, with D unclear. The CDR3 length is 13 residues. Germline values: CDR1 LGHNT, CDR2 FRNRAP. The V and J ends lost 0 bases and 8 bases respectively, with 8 bases between them. As DNA, the CDR3 is TGTGCTAGTGGTTTGGTGGGCCGGGATGAGCAGTTCTTC. Protein product: CASGLVGRDEQFF.

This chain joins TRBV29-1 and TRBJ2-7, with 11 bases fitting TRBD2. From germline, CDR1 is SQVTM and CDR2 ANQGSEA. The CDR3 has 14 amino acids. V was pared by 8 bases and J by 7 bases, with 13 bases of the junction left unmatched. The CDR3 region is CSIGASGRSGEQYF. DNA for the CDR3: TGCAGCATCGGGGCTAGCGGGAGGTCTGGGGAGCAGTACTTC.

Concerning this clonotype: Just one base apart from a much larger clone, this may be a read error. The gene calls are TRBV4-2 and TRBJ2-7; 7 nucleotides agree with TRBD2. CDR1 LGHNA and CDR2 YNFKEQ come from the germline V gene. The CDR3 is 14 residues long. With V trimmed by 8 bases and J by 6 bases, 13 bases remained unmatched. The CDR3 region has the DNA TGTGCCAGCGGTATAGCGGGCTCTGGAATCGAGCAGTACTTC. Protein product: CASGIAGSGIEQYF.

About this clonotype itself: This clone may be a read error of a much larger clone one base away. This chain uses TRBV10-3 with TRBJ1-6, with D hard to call. CDR1 ENHRY and CDR2 SYGVKD come from the germline V gene. The CDR3 contains 13 residues. The CDR3 spells CVTRTDYNSPLHF. The DNA of the CDR3 is TGTGTCACCCGGACGGATTATAATTCACCCCTCCACTTT.

To note about this clonotype: This could be a read error, since a much larger clone is one nucleotide away. The missing conserved phenylalanine or tryptophan at the end of this CDR3 makes a read error likely. The chain recombines TRBV6-2 or TRBV6-3 with TRBJ2-7; D is unclear. Germline loops: CDR1 MNHEY, CDR2 SVGEGT. V was shortened by 7 bases and J by 4 bases, with 8 bases between the two germline ends. CDR3 length: 11 amino acids. The CDR3: CASKSGYEQYI. The CDR3 DNA reads TGTGCCAGCAAAAGTGGTTACGAGCAGTACATC.

This clonotype showed up just a few times. It may be a read error: a sequence one base away is much more abundant. The rearrangement links TRBV6-6 to TRBJ1-6; D is unresolved. The CDR3 length is 12 residues. CDR1 is MNHNY and CDR2 is SVGAGI in the germline V gene (reference sequence). The CDR3 loop is CASNYGDSPLHF. The CDR3 nucleotides read TGTGCCAGCAATTACGGAGATTCACCCCTCCACTTT.

This rearrangement joins TRBV29-1 to TRBJ2-3, with D uncertain. CDR1 and CDR2 from the germline V gene are SQVTM and ANQGSEA. The CDR3 covers 9 residues. V lost 4 bases, J lost 10 bases, and 6 bases lay in between. CDR3 sequence: CSVAPPQYF. DNA for the CDR3: TGCAGCGTTGCTCCCCCGCAGTATTTT.